The TCR beta chain described here comes from a study of cytomegalovirus exposure and HLA in healthy donors. The length of the CDR3 is 15 residues. The germline gives CDR1 MDHEN, CDR2 SYDVKM. V was shortened by 6 bases and J by 1 base, with 15 bases between the two germline ends. Overall study results and limits: Accurate predictions that matched the HLA-A and HLA-B alleles of most subjects were reportedly made from TCR beta sequences. Of the V segments, some could not be distinguished, including TRBV6-2 and TRBV6-3, and were excluded.

Amplification used 60 Vbeta primers and 13 Jbeta primers. Libraries were prepared by immunoSEQ multiplex PCR; TCRdb keeps only in-frame clonotypes and omits some of them. The sample includes about 120,000 clones, approximately 76% seen only once; the top ten take roughly a sixth. About this clone: The target antigen is unknown.

The sample taken for sequencing was PBMCs. This sequence originates from a man aged 45 to 65 in good health and CMV-seropositive. The V gene is TRBV28, the J gene TRBJ1-2, with D uncertain. CDR3 sequence: CASRYRPNINYGYTF. CDR3 nucleotides: TGTGCCAGCAGATACAGACCTAATATTAACTATGGCTACACCTTC.